This TCR beta chain was identified during a study of T cell responses to AZD1222 COVID-19 vaccine. Study observations and caveats: White British donors predominated, females outnumbered males, and clonal diversity was possibly underestimated. Spike-specific TCR depth and breadth grew after two AZD1222 doses.

Generated by immunoSEQ multiplex PCR, the TCRdb table keeps only in-frame clones and is missing some. The sample includes about 110,000 clones, 80% to 85% of them seen just once. This clone has only a few counts. Antigen: not known. V dropped 6 bases and J dropped 8 bases, with 6 bases sitting between them. The CDR3 has 10 amino acids. Specimen: peripheral blood, collected on day 0 of AZD1222 vaccination. The TCR sequence derives from an adult in good health. This sequence joins TRBV12-3 or TRBV12-4 and TRBJ2-3; D is ambiguous. In DNA, the CDR3 is TGTGCCAGCAGCATTACTACGCAGTATTTT. Translation: CASSITTQYF.